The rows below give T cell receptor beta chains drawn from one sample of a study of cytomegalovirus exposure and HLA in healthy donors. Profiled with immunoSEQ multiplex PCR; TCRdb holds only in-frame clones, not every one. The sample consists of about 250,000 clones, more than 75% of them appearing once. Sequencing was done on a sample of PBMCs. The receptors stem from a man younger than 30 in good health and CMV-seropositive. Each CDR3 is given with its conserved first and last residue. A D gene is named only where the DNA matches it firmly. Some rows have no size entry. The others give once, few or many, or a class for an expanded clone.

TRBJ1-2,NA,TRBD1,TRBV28,TGTGCCAGCAGGGGATCCACGGGACAGTCTAACTATGGCTACACCTTC,CASRGSTGQSNYGYTF
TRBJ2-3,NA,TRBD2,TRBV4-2,TGTGCCAGCAGCCAAGGGGGGACTAGCGGGGACACAGATACGCAGTATTTT,CASSQGGTSGDTDTQYF
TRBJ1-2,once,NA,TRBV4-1,TGCGCCAGCAGCCAAGCGGGTCACGGGGGCGCGGATGGCTACACCTTC,CASSQAGHGGADGYTF
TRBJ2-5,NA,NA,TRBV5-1,TGCGCCAGCAGCTTCGCCGGGATCCAAGAGACCCAGTACTTC,CASSFAGIQETQYF
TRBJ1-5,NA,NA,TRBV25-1,TGTGCCAGCAGTGAAGGTCGGTGGGGCAATCAGCCCCAGCATTTT,CASSEGRWGNQPQHF
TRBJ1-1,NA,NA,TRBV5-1,TGCGCCAGCAGCTTCGGGACAAAGAACACTGAAGCTTTCTTT,CASSFGTKNTEAFF
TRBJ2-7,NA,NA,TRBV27,TGTGCCAGCAGTTTCTCCCGGGGGTACGAGCAGTACTTC,CASSFSRGYEQYF
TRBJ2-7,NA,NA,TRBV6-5,TGTGCCAGCAGTTACGCGGGTAGGTCCTACGAGCAGTACTTC,CASSYAGRSYEQYF
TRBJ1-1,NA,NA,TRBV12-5,TGTGCTAGTGGTTTGGAGCGTTGGACTGAAGCTTTCTTT,CASGLERWTEAFF
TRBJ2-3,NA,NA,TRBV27,TGTGCCAGCAGTTTATCCGAGGGCGGTACGCAGTATTTT,CASSLSEGGTQYF
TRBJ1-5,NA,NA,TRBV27,TGTGCCAGCAGTTTAGAGGGTTCAAGCAATCAGCCCCAGCATTTT,CASSLEGSSNQPQHF
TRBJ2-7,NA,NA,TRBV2,TGTGCCAGCAGATCGGTGACTCCCGAGCAGTACTTC,CASRSVTPEQYF
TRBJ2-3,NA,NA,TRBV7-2,TGTGCCAGCAGCTTACGAGGACAAACAGATACGCAGTATTTT,CASSLRGQTDTQYF
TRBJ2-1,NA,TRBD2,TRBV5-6,TGTGCCAGCAGACTGATGGGCGGGAGCGGTTCCTACAATGAGCAGTTCTTC,CASRLMGGSGSYNEQFF
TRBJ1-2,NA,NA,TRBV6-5,TGTGCCAGCAGTTACGAGGGACCTCGGAAGAGCTACACCTTC,CASSYEGPRKSYTF
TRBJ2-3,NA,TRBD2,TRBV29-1,TGCAGCGTCCCCGGGACTAGCCTCTCAGATACGCAGTATTTT,CSVPGTSLSDTQYF